A single sample gave rise to the 15 T cell receptor beta chains below, sequenced in a study of blood T cells in healthy people across ages. Alongside a J-beta primer mix, a sample-barcoded 5' primer served in a second PCR lasting about 7 to 11 cycles. TCRdb used MiXCR to reprocess the 5' RACE reads, holding one entry per CDR3 protein. The sample comprises fewer than 2,000,000 distinct CDR3 sequences, roughly 43% of which are singletons, and about 21% rests with the top ten. The sample consisted of blood. All receptors derive from a human donor in good health.

In this sample, this clonotype turned up a few times. The chain is built from TRBV4-1 and TRBJ2-3; D not certain. The V gene lost 4 bases and the J gene lost 5 bases, with 19 bases spanning the gap. The CDR3 totals 16 residues. Germline assignment: CDR1 MGHRA and CDR2 YSYEKL. The CDR3 reads CASSLGSDFGGDTQYF. The CDR3 coding sequence is TGCGCCAGCAGCCTCGGTTCTGACTTTGGTGGAGATACGCAGTATTTT.

The chain carries TRBV12-3 or TRBV12-4 and TRBJ1-4; D not certain. The CDR3 is 14 residues long. The V and J ends lost 6 bases and 0 bases respectively, with 8 bases between them. The CDR3 region has the DNA TGTGCCAGCAGACACAGAGCAACTAATGAAAAACTGTTTTTT. This translates into CASRHRATNEKLFF.

As to this clonotype: The junction departs from the called germline gene at one end, perhaps through a read error. The V and J genes are TRBV4-2 and TRBJ2-7; either TRBD1 or TRBD2 may supply D (5 bases each). CDR1 and CDR2 from the germline V gene are LGHNA and YNFKEQ. The CDR3 runs to 15 residues. The CDR3 loop is CASSPEGTGSYGQYF. In DNA, the CDR3 is TGTGCCAGCAGCCCAGAAGGGACGGGTTCCTACGGGCAGTACTTC.

This clonotype was picked up a small number of times. The chain has TRBV7-2 and TRBJ2-3, with 10 nucleotides matching TRBD2. This CDR3 contains 14 residues. The V gene end was trimmed by 4 bases and the J gene end by 5 bases; junction bases not matched to a gene: 3. Germline-derived CDR1 and CDR2 are SGHTA and FQGNSA. The DNA for the CDR3 is TGTGCCAGCAGCTATCAGCGGGGGGGAGATACGCAGTATTTT. Protein: CASSYQRGGDTQYF.

This clonotype was counted between two and nine times. The chain recombines TRBV6-2 or TRBV6-3 with TRBJ1-4; D might be TRBD1 (5 bases). This CDR3 is 15 amino acids long. Germline assignment: CDR1 MNHEY and CDR2 SVGEGT. Deletions cut 2 bases from V and 6 bases from J, with 13 bases between. The CDR3 region is CASSYVDSLDEKLFF. DNA for the CDR3: TGTGCCAGCAGTTACGTCGACAGTCTGGATGAAAAACTGTTTTTT.

The chain links TRBV20-1 to TRBJ2-3; a weak D match, TRBD1 (5 bases). Germline V gene data show CDR1 as DFQATT and CDR2 as SNEGSKA (reference sequence). Trimming stripped 6 bases from V and 3 bases from J, with 13 bases between. This CDR3 has 13 residues. The CDR3: CSADSGFTDTQYF. The CDR3, as DNA: TGCAGTGCCGACAGTGGGTTTACAGATACGCAGTATTTT.

This clonotype was seen ten or more times. At one boundary the junction diverges from the germline segment, which might be a read error. J is TRBJ2-3 and V is TRBV20-1; no definite D call. CDR3 length: 14 amino acids. Germline V lookup: CDR1 DFQATT, CDR2 SNEGSKA (reference sequence). DNA for the CDR3: TGCAGTGCTCGAGAGGAGCGCGTCACAGATACGCAGTATTTT. Its protein is CSAREERVTDTQYF.

At least ten counts were recorded for this clonotype. The rearrangement links TRBV7-2 to TRBJ2-6; D remains unclear. V shed 4 bases and J shed 4 bases, with 5 bases lying between them. CDR3 length: 13 amino acids. Germline loops: CDR1 SGHTA, CDR2 FQGNSA. CDR3 sequence (DNA): TGTGCCAGCAGCTCCCTGGGGGCCAACGTCCTGACTTTC. It codes for CASSSLGANVLTF.

The chain uses TRBV15 and TRBJ1-2, with D maybe TRBD1 (6 bases). The germline V gene has CDR1 LNHNV and CDR2 YYDKDF (reference sequence). CDR3 length: 12 residues. V gave up 5 bases and J gave up 8 bases, with 12 bases separating them. The CDR3 here is CATSLNRDGYTF. In nucleotides, the CDR3 is TGTGCCACCAGCCTCAACAGGGACGGCTACACCTTC.

The chain carries TRBV5-5 and TRBJ2-1; tentative D call: TRBD2 (6 bases). The CDR3 length is 16 residues. Per germline, CDR1 SGHKS and CDR2 YYEKEE (reference sequence). V lost 0 bases and J lost 7, with 17 bases in between. The CDR3 nucleotides are TGTGCCAGCAGCTTGGTGGGGGGTAGGGTAGAGAATGAGCAGTTCTTC. Protein sequence: CASSLVGGRVENEQFF.

The genes are TRBV12-3 or TRBV12-4 and TRBJ1-1; no firm D call. The CDR3 runs 15 residues. The V end was cut by 2 bases, the J end by 3 bases, with 13 bases between. CDR3 in amino acids: CASSLFADGYTEAFF. DNA of the CDR3: TGTGCCAGCAGTTTATTCGCCGACGGGTACACTGAAGCTTTCTTT.

The V and J genes are TRBV15 and TRBJ2-1; D possibly matches TRBD1 or TRBD2 (6 bases each). CDR1 is LNHNV, CDR2 YYDKDF, per germline (reference sequence). This CDR3 spans 16 amino acids. Trimming took 5 bases from V and 7 from J, leaving 21 bases between them. CDR3 coding DNA: TGTGCCACCAGCGCCGAGGGGGGCCACTCGGATAATGAGCAGTTCTTC. Amino acid sequence: CATSAEGGHSDNEQFF.

The chain uses TRBV12-3 or TRBV12-4 and TRBJ2-3; D ambiguous. The length of the CDR3 is 13 residues. The V end lost 6 bases, the J end lost 9 bases, and 16 bases lay between the germline ends. CDR3 DNA sequence: TGTGCCAGCAGGACCCCTTCAGCTGGAACGCAGTATTTT. It is translated as CASRTPSAGTQYF.

The chain combines TRBV7-8 with TRBJ2-6; the match to TRBD1 covers 9 bases. This CDR3 is 19 amino acids long. Per germline, CDR1 SGHVS and CDR2 FQNEAQ. Losses at the gene ends were 5 bases for V and 1 base for J; bases not matched to a gene: 12. CDR3 nucleotide sequence: TGTGCCAGCAGCCTCCGACAGGGGGTTCGCCGATCTGGGGCCAACGTCCTGACTTTC. Amino acids: CASSLRQGVRRSGANVLTF.

V usage is TRBV5-1 and J usage is TRBJ2-7; 10 bases agree with TRBD1. CDR1 is SGHRS and CDR2 is YFSETQ in the germline V gene. The CDR3 covers 14 residues. Losses at the gene ends were 3 bases for V and 3 bases for J; bases not matched to a gene: 3. The CDR3 sequence is CASSSGQGNYEQYF. As DNA, the CDR3 is TGCGCCAGCAGCTCGGGACAGGGGAACTACGAGCAGTACTTC.